This T cell receptor (beta chain) was observed in a study of radiotherapy plus CTLA-4 blockade in lung cancer. Study-wide results and limits: Peripheral blood showed expansion of tumor-derived TCR clones after radiotherapy and ipilimumab. The best prediction of response reportedly came from early blood T cell clone dynamics, with interferon-beta.

TCRdb's copy holds only in-frame clones and misses some; the assay was immunoSEQ multiplex PCR. The data show some 98,000 clones, around four fifths seen once. Concerning this clone itself: Antigen specificity is unknown.

The CDR3 spans 14 residues. Germline V lookup: CDR1 SGHTS, CDR2 YDEGEE. Trimming removed 4 bases from V and 13 bases from J; junction bases left unmatched: 12. This sequence originates from a human donor with non-small cell lung cancer who had a partial response to radiotherapy plus ipilimumab. The input for sequencing was peripheral blood, taken from a patient treated with radiotherapy plus ipilimumab. The chain employs TRBV5-8 and TRBJ2-4; 9 bases fit TRBD1. The CDR3 loop is CASSPTGGGLRQYF. The CDR3 nucleotides are TGTGCCAGCAGCCCAACAGGGGGCGGCCTAAGGCAGTACTTC.